Sequencing of this T cell receptor (beta chain) was carried out in a study of blood T cell repertoires in COVID-19. Across the study: Acute and convalescent COVID-19 specimens originated in the United States, Italy and Spain. In each case, the material was cDNA or gDNA derived from T cells, B-cell-depleted T cells, or PBMCs.

Authors' processing steps: Estimated nucleated cell counts came from reference gene primer amplification. TCRdb's copy holds only in-frame clones and misses some; the assay was immunoSEQ multiplex PCR. Clone size and V and J calls were adopted from that table, with D and trimming inferred from the DNA. Among around 120,000 clones listed, 80% were seen once. Per germline, CDR1 SGHTA and CDR2 FQGNSA. The V and J ends lost 0 bases and 1 base, in that order; junction bases with no gene match: 5. The CDR3 has 18 residues. Sequenced sample: peripheral blood. V and J are TRBV7-2 and TRBJ2-2; 10 bases align to TRBD2. This clonotype originated in a man aged 70 or older with acute or convalescent COVID-19. CDR3 sequence reads: CASSLARGLAKNTGELFF. The CDR3 DNA sequence: TGTGCCAGCAGCTTAGCCCGGGGACTAGCGAAGAACACCGGGGAGCTGTTTTTT.